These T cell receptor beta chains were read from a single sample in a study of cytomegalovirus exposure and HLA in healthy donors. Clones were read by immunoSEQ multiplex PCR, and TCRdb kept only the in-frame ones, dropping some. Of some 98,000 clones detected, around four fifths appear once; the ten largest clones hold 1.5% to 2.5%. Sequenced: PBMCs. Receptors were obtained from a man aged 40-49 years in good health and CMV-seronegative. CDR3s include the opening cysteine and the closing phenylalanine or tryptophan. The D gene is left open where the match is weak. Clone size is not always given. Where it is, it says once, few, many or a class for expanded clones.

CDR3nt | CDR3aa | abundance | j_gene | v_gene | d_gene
TGTGCCAGCAGCGTAGAGCCCGAAAGCACAGATACGCAGTATTTT | CASSVEPESTDTQYF | . | TRBJ2-3 | TRBV9 | .
TGCAGCGCCGGGACAGGGCCTGCGGCCCAGCATTTT | CSAGTGPAAQHF | few | TRBJ1-5 | TRBV29-1 | TRBD1
TGTGCCTGGACTTATGACAGGGGGAGGTACGAGCAGTACTTC | CAWTYDRGRYEQYF | . | TRBJ2-7 | TRBV30 | TRBD1
TGTGCCAGTAGTAGGGAGCGGGGCACTGAAGCTTTCTTT | CASSRERGTEAFF | . | TRBJ1-1 | TRBV19 | .
TGTGCCAGCAGTGAAAACCCAGGGGCGAAAGAGACCCAGTACTTC | CASSENPGAKETQYF | . | TRBJ2-5 | TRBV2 | .
TGTGCCAGCAGTGTTACGGTCTCGGGTTCCGGGGAGCTGTTTTTT | CASSVTVSGSGELFF | . | TRBJ2-2 | TRBV2 | .
TGTGCCAGCAGCTTGGGGGACAGGAACTATGGCTACACCTTC | CASSLGDRNYGYTF | . | TRBJ1-2 | TRBV5-4 | TRBD1
TGTGCCAGCAGCTTGGGGACAGGAGCTGGGAACGAGCAGTACTTC | CASSLGTGAGNEQYF | . | TRBJ2-7 | TRBV5-8 | TRBD1
TGCAGCGCCGAGGACAGGGGTGTGTTGGGTGGCTACACCTTC | CSAEDRGVLGGYTF | . | TRBJ1-2 | TRBV29-1 | TRBD1
TGTGCCAGCAGCGGTGACGGCCCGGGAGGCACCGGGGAGCTGTTTTTT | CASSGDGPGGTGELFF | . | TRBJ2-2 | TRBV21-1 | .
TGTGCCAGCAGCCAGACTAGCGGGAGGGTAGCGAATGAGCAGTTCTTC | CASSQTSGRVANEQFF | . | TRBJ2-1 | TRBV7-8 | TRBD2